A single sample is the source of the 26 T cell receptor beta chains below, sequenced in a study of T cell responses to AZD1222 COVID-19 vaccine. The data were produced by immunoSEQ multiplex PCR, yet TCRdb's version contains in-frame clones alone and is incomplete. The repertoire consists of about 110,000 clones, with around nine tenths occurring once and the leading ten covering roughly 3.2%. Specimen: peripheral blood, collected on day 0 of AZD1222 vaccination. These receptors all stem from an adult in good health.

V usage is TRBV3-1 (or the pseudogene TRBV3-2) and J usage is TRBJ2-6; D is possibly TRBD2 (6 bases). V lost 0 bases, J lost 0 bases, and 12 bases lay in between. The CDR3 sequence is 18 residues long. CDR1 is LGHDT, CDR2 YNNKEL, per germline (reference sequence). The CDR3, as DNA: TGTGCCAGCAGCCAAGATAGGCAGGGAGGCTCTGGGGCCAACGTCCTGACTTTC. Translating gives CASSQDRQGGSGANVLTF.

Concerning this clone: Other DNA sequences in this specimen translate into the identical CDR3. The rearrangement links TRBV3-1 (or the pseudogene TRBV3-2) to TRBJ1-6; D not resolved. The ends were cut back, 0 bases at V and 7 bases at J, with 4 bases in the middle. The germline CDR1 and CDR2 sequences are LGHDT and YNNKEL (reference sequence). This CDR3 contains 13 residues. The CDR3 loop is CASSQDLNSPLHF. The CDR3 DNA follows: TGTGCCAGCAGCCAAGATCTCAATTCACCCCTCCACTTT.

This clone turned up a few times. The V gene is TRBV7-3, the J gene TRBJ2-2; a possible D gene is TRBD2 (6 bases). Germline CDR1 is SGHTA and CDR2 is FQGTGA. The CDR3 contains 13 residues. Trimming left V 5 bases short and J 7 bases short, with 11 bases between. DNA for the CDR3: TGTGCCAGCAGCCGACTAGAAATCGGGGAGCTGTTTTTT. Residues: CASSRLEIGELFF.

The chain carries TRBV5-1 and TRBJ2-7; a possible D gene is TRBD1 (5 bases). This CDR3 is 15 amino acids long. With 0 bases removed from V and 2 bases from J, the gap between germline ends came to 12 bases. Looked up from germline, CDR1 is SGHRS and CDR2 is YFSETQ. This CDR3 reads CASSLELAGTYEQYF. The CDR3 bases are TGCGCCAGCAGCTTGGAGCTGGCAGGGACCTACGAGCAGTACTTC.

This clone was observed a few times. The chain uses TRBV19 and TRBJ1-2, with TRBD1 matching 8 bases. The CDR3 has 13 residues. V lost 9 bases and J lost 3; bases outside the gene matches: 6. The germline CDR1 and CDR2 sequences are LNHDA and SQIVND (reference sequence). CDR3 nucleotides: TGTGCCAGCTCCCTGACAGGGGACTATGGCTACACCTTC. Amino acids: CASSLTGDYGYTF.

This clone was counted once. The chain employs TRBV11-1 and TRBJ1-3; weak D call: TRBD1 (6 bases). The CDR3 totals 16 residues. In germline, CDR1 is SGHAT, CDR2 FQDESV (reference sequence). V was cut by 2 bases and J by 4 bases, with 15 bases left in between. CDR3 in DNA: TGTGCCAGCAGCTTACAGTACAGGGACGTCGGAAACACCATATATTTT. This encodes CASSLQYRDVGNTIYF.

The gene calls are TRBV14 and TRBJ1-3; D gene unclear. This CDR3 region has 15 residues. Trimming left V 0 bases short and J 7 bases short, with 13 bases between. Looked up from germline, CDR1 is SGHDN and CDR2 is FVKESK. This chain's CDR3 is CASSQDLPGMNTIYF. For the CDR3, the DNA is TGTGCCAGCAGCCAAGATTTGCCTGGGATGAACACCATATATTTT.

The chain joins TRBV24-1 to TRBJ2-3; a weak D match, TRBD1 (6 bases). Germline CDR1 and CDR2: KGHDR and SFDVKD. Trimming removed 4 bases at V and 2 bases at J, with 9 bases between. The CDR3 extends over 14 amino acids. CDR3: CATSETGPTDTQYF. As DNA, the CDR3 is TGTGCCACCAGTGAGACAGGTCCCACAGATACGCAGTATTTT.

As concerns this clone: At one of its ends the junction is not consistent with the germline gene, which may arise from a read error. The chain links TRBV27 to TRBJ2-7, with TRBD1 matching over 9 bases. The CDR3 runs 14 residues. CDR1 is MNHEY, CDR2 SMNVEV, per germline (reference sequence). As DNA, the CDR3 is TGTGCCAGCAGTTCCTCCGGGACAGGGTACGGGCAGTACTTC. This encodes CASSSSGTGYGQYF.

This clone has a handful of counts. The V gene is TRBV28, the J gene TRBJ2-7; D not resolved. CDR1 is MDHEN and CDR2 is SYDVKM in the germline V gene. CDR3 length: 14 residues. V lost 2 bases, J lost 2 bases, and 10 bases lay in between. The DNA of the CDR3 is TGTGCCAGCAGTTTAAATTGGACCCCCTACGAGCAGTACTTC. Its translation: CASSLNWTPYEQYF.

This clone came up once. The chain recombines TRBV28 with TRBJ2-7, with D perhaps matching TRBD1 or TRBD2 (5 bases each). V was trimmed by 5 bases and J by 3 bases, leaving 14 bases between them. CDR3 length: 14 residues. Germline assignment: CDR1 MDHEN and CDR2 SYDVKM. CDR3 amino acids: CASSTGTYRYEQYF. CDR3 nucleotides: TGTGCCAGCAGTACCGGGACCTACCGCTACGAGCAGTACTTC.

This clone is a singleton in its sample. CDR3 nucleotide sequence: TGTGCCAGCAGCGTCGGGGGGGGACCACCCCCAACAGATACGCAGTATTTT. Translation: CASSVGGGPPPTDTQYF. The chain uses TRBV5-4 and TRBJ2-3; TRBD2 matches 8 bases. The ends lost 4 bases at V and 3 bases at J; junction bases unmatched: 13. This CDR3 has 17 residues. Per the germline V gene, CDR1 is SGHNT and CDR2 is YYREEE (reference sequence).

The chain employs TRBV24-1 and TRBJ1-2; 7 positions match TRBD1. CDR1 KGHDR and CDR2 SFDVKD come from the germline V gene. This CDR3 contains 15 residues. The V and J ends lost 5 bases and 3 bases, in that order; junction bases with no gene match: 8. CDR3 nucleotide sequence: TGTGCCACCAGTGGGACAACAGGGGTCGACTATGGCTACACCTTC. Protein product: CATSGTTGVDYGYTF.

J is TRBJ2-1 and V is TRBV28; D could derive from TRBD1 or TRBD2 (5 bases each). This CDR3 has 15 residues. CDR1 is MDHEN, CDR2 SYDVKM, per germline. V was clipped by 6 bases and J by 9 bases, with 21 bases between them. CDR3 loop: CASSSPAGATGEQFF. CDR3 in DNA: TGTGCCAGCAGCTCCCCTGCCGGGGCGACTGGTGAGCAGTTCTTC.

In this sample, this clone turned up a few times. The chain uses TRBV4-2 and TRBJ1-1, with D unresolved. The V end was cut by 2 bases, the J end by 2 bases, with 6 bases between. This CDR3 is 13 amino acids long. Germline CDR1 reads LGHNA; CDR2 reads YNFKEQ. CDR3: CASSQSPNTEAFF. The CDR3 bases are TGTGCCAGCAGCCAAAGCCCCAACACTGAAGCTTTCTTT.

The V gene is TRBV18, the J gene TRBJ1-6; 8 bases align to TRBD1. CDR3 size: 15 residues. Trimming removed 2 bases from V and 9 bases from J; junction bases left unmatched: 6. Germline loops: CDR1 KGHSH, CDR2 LQKENI. DNA of the CDR3: TGTGCCAGCTCACCATCGACAGGGGTGAGTTCACCCCTCCACTTT. Amino acids: CASSPSTGVSSPLHF.

The V call is TRBV6-1, the J call TRBJ1-5; tentative D call: TRBD1 (5 bases). V was clipped by 1 base and J by 6 bases, with 13 bases between them. Per germline, CDR1 MNHNS and CDR2 SASEGT. This CDR3 comprises 15 residues. The DNA for the CDR3 is TGTGCCAGCAGTGAAGATAACTGGGGGACTCAGCCCCAGCATTTT. It is translated as CASSEDNWGTQPQHF.

The chain has TRBV3-1 (or the pseudogene TRBV3-2) and TRBJ1-2; tentatively, D is TRBD1 (6 bases). V lost 3 bases and J lost 8, with 19 bases in between. Germline V lookup: CDR1 LGHDT, CDR2 YNNKEL (reference sequence). This CDR3 region has 15 residues. CDR3 region: CASSQLTNSRGGYTF. The CDR3 DNA follows: TGTGCCAGCAGCCAGCTGACTAATAGCAGGGGAGGCTACACCTTC.

This rearrangement joins TRBV29-1 to TRBJ1-2, with TRBD1 matching over 8 bases. CDR1 is SQVTM, CDR2 ANQGSEA, per germline. The V and J ends lost 7 bases and 8 bases, in that order; junction bases with no gene match: 6. The CDR3 is made up of 11 amino acids. This CDR3 reads CSAGTGGGYTF. The CDR3 DNA is TGCAGCGCCGGGACAGGTGGGGGCTACACCTTC.

The chain joins TRBV7-9 to TRBJ2-5; TRBD2 aligns across 8 bases. This CDR3 comprises 14 residues. Germline lookup yields CDR1 SEHNR and CDR2 FQNEAQ (reference sequence). With V trimmed by 4 bases and J by 4 bases, 5 bases remained unmatched. The CDR3 reads CASSSGLVGETQYF. In DNA form, the CDR3 reads TGTGCCAGCAGCTCGGGACTAGTGGGAGAGACCCAGTACTTC.

The gene calls are TRBV5-1 and TRBJ2-1, with no clear D. V was pared by 6 bases and J by 8 bases, with 15 bases between. The CDR3 length is 13 residues. Germline V gene sequence: CDR1 SGHRS, CDR2 YFSETQ. The CDR3 reads CASKVGTWDEQFF. The DNA for the CDR3 is TGCGCCAGCAAGGTTGGAACTTGGGATGAGCAGTTCTTC.

The chain has TRBV30 and TRBJ2-1; 7 nucleotides agree with TRBD2. Losses at the gene ends were 4 bases for V and 7 bases for J; bases not matched to a gene: 7. Germline V gene sequence: CDR1 GTSNPN, CDR2 SVGIG (reference sequence). CDR3 size: 13 residues. The CDR3 sequence is CAWNTWGGNEQFF. CDR3 coding DNA: TGTGCCTGGAACACCTGGGGGGGTAATGAGCAGTTCTTC. Full variable domain (outside the CDR3, taken from reference TRBV30 and TRBJ2-1): SQTIHQWPATLVQPVGSPLSLECTVEGTSNPNLYWYRQAAGRGLQLLFYSVGIGQISSEVPQNLSASRPQDRQFILSSKKLLLSDSGFYLCAWNTWGGNEQFFGPGTRLTVL.

The rearrangement uses TRBV6-5 and TRBJ2-1; possible D gene TRBD2, 7 bases. Per germline, CDR1 MNHEY and CDR2 SVGAGI. This CDR3 comprises 15 residues. V gave up 2 bases and J gave up 6 bases, with 14 bases separating them. This CDR3 is CASSYTGGTFNEQFF. DNA for the CDR3: TGTGCCAGCAGTTACACGGGGGGCACCTTCAATGAGCAGTTCTTC.

V is TRBV5-1 and J is TRBJ2-1; possibly TRBD2 for D (5 bases). Trimming took off 4 bases at V and 5 bases at J, with 16 bases between the two ends. The CDR3 contains 15 residues. The V gene's germline CDR1 is SGHRS and CDR2 YFSETQ. CDR3 protein: CASSLKRTGNNEQFF. The CDR3 region has the DNA TGCGCCAGCAGCCTCAAACGGACTGGGAACAATGAGCAGTTCTTC. Full variable domain (rest looked up from reference TRBV5-1 and TRBJ2-1): KAGVTQTPRYLIKTRGQQVTLSCSPISGHRSVSWYQQTPGQGLQFLFEYFSETQRNKGNFPGRFSGRQFSNSRSEMNVSTLELGDSALYLCASSLKRTGNNEQFFGPGTRLTVL.

The V call is TRBV2, the J call TRBJ1-5, with D tentatively TRBD1 (6 bases). CDR1 SNHLY and CDR2 FYNNEI come from the germline V gene. V was trimmed by 5 bases and J by 2 bases, leaving 13 bases between them. The CDR3 spans 15 residues. In DNA form, the CDR3 reads TGTGCCAGCAGTCTGCAGGGGAAAGGCAATCAGCCCCAGCATTTT. Amino acids: CASSLQGKGNQPQHF.

This clone was seen a few times. The chain has TRBV2 and TRBJ2-7; 11 nucleotides line up with TRBD2. CDR1 and CDR2 (germline): SNHLY, FYNNEI. CDR3 length: 14 residues. V lost 9 bases, J lost 3 bases, and 7 bases stayed unmatched. The CDR3 loop is CASQIGTSGYEQYF. CDR3 nucleotides: TGTGCCAGTCAAATCGGGACTAGCGGCTACGAGCAGTACTTC.